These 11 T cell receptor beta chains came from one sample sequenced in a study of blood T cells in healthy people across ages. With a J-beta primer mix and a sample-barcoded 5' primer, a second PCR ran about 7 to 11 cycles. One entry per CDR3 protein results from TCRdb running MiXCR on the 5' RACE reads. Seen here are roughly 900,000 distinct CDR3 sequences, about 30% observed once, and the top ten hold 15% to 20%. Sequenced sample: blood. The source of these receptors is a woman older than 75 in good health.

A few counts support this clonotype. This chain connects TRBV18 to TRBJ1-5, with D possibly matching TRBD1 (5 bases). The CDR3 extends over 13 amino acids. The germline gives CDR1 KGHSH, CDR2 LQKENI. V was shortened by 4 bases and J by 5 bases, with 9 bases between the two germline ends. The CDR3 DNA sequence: TGTGCCAGCTCACAGGGGTTGGATCAGCCCCAGCATTTT. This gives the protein CASSQGLDQPQHF.

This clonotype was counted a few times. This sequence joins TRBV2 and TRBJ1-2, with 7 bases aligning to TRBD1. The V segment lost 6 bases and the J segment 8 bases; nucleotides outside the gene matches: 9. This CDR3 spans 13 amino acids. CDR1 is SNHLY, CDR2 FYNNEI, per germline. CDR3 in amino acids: CASRGLDREGYTF. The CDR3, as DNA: TGTGCCAGCAGGGGACTTGACAGGGAGGGCTACACCTTC.

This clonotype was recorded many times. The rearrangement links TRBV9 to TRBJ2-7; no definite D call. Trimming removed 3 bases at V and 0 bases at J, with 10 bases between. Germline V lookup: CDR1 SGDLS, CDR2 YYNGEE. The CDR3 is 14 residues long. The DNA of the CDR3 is TGTGCCAGCAGCGCCGGGCCGGTCTCCTACGAGCAGTACTTC. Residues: CASSAGPVSYEQYF.

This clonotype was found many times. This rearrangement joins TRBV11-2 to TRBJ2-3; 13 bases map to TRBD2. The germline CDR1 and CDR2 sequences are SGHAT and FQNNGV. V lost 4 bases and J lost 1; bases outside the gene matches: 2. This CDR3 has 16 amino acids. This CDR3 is CASSWGLAGRTDTQYF. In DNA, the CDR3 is TGTGCCAGCAGCTGGGGACTAGCGGGGCGCACAGATACGCAGTATTTT.

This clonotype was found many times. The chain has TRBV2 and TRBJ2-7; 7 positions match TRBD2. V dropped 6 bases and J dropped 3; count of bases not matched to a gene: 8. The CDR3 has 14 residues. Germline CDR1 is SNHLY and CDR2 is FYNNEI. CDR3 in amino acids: CASSRRSGNYEQYF. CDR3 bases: TGTGCCAGCAGCCGTCGCAGCGGGAACTACGAGCAGTACTTC.

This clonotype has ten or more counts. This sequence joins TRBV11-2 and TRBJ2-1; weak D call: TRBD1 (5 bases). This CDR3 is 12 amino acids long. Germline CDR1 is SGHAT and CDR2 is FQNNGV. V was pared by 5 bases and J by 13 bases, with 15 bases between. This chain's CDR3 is CASSANYRYQFF. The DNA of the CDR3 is TGTGCCAGCAGCGCCAATTACAGGTACCAGTTCTTC. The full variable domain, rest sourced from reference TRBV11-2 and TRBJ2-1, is EAGVAQSPRYKIIEKRQSVAFWCNPISGHATLYWYQQILGQGPKLLIQFQNNGVVDDSQLPKDRFSAERLKGVDSTLKIQPAKLEDSAVYLCASSANYRYQFFGPGTRLTVL.

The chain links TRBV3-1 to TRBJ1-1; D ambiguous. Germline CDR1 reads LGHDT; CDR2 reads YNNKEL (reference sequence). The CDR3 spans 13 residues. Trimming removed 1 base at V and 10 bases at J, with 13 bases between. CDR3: CASSQATGSLAFF. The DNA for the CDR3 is TGTGCCAGCAGCCAAGCAACGGGCAGTCTAGCTTTCTTT.

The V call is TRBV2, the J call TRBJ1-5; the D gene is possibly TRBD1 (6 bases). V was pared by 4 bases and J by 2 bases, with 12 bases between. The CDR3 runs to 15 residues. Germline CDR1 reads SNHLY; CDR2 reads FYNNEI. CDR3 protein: CASSGGAQGNQPQHF. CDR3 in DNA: TGTGCCAGCAGTGGGGGGGCTCAGGGCAATCAGCCCCAGCATTTT.

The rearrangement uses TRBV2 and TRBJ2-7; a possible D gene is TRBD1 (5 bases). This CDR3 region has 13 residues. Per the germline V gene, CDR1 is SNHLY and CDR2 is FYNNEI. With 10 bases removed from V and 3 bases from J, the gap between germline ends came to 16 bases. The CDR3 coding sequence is TGTGCCATCACTGCAGGGAACGGCTACGAGCAGTACTTC. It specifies CAITAGNGYEQYF.

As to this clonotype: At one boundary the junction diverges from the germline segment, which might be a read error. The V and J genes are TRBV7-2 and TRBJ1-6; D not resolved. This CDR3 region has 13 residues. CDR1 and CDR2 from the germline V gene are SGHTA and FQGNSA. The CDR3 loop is CASSPDRSSPPHF. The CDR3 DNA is TGTGCCAGCAGCCCCGATCGGTCCTCACCCCCCCACTTT.

The CDR3 is CASSIDRNTEAFF. In nucleotides, the CDR3 is TGTGCCAGTAGTATAGACAGGAACACTGAAGCTTTCTTT. V gene TRBV12-3 or TRBV12-4 combines with J gene TRBJ1-1, with D tentatively TRBD1 (5 bases). The CDR3 loop spans 13 amino acids. The ends were cut back, 9 bases at V and 1 base at J, with 12 bases in the middle.